These 29 T cell receptor beta chains came from one sample sequenced in a study of cytomegalovirus exposure and HLA in healthy donors. Researchers ran the PCR with 60 Vbeta and 13 Jbeta primers. Produced via immunoSEQ multiplex PCR; TCRdb's table is partial and in-frame only. The repertoire consists of under 70,000 clones, with roughly 88% occurring once and the leading ten covering roughly 2%. The source material was PBMCs. The receptors stem from a woman in her twenties or thirties in good health and CMV-seronegative.

The rearrangement joins TRBV2 to TRBJ2-3; possible D gene TRBD2, 6 bases. With 4 bases removed from V and 5 bases from J, the gap between germline ends came to 13 bases. Germline lookup yields CDR1 SNHLY and CDR2 FYNNEI. The CDR3 spans 14 residues. This CDR3 reads CASSGTTLQDTQYF. CDR3 in DNA: TGTGCCAGCAGTGGGACTACCCTCCAAGATACGCAGTATTTT.

J is TRBJ2-1 and V is TRBV15; D unclear. The germline V and J ends were trimmed by 6 bases and 1 base, with 10 bases remaining between them. The germline V gene has CDR1 LNHNV and CDR2 YYDKDF (reference sequence). This CDR3 is built from 14 residues. The CDR3 reads CATRTGDSYNEQFF. The CDR3 DNA sequence: TGTGCCACCAGAACGGGTGATTCCTACAATGAGCAGTTCTTC.

The J gene is TRBJ1-1, the V gene TRBV19, with 7 nucleotides matching TRBD1. Trimming at V came to 3 bases and at J to 1 base, leaving 11 bases not matched to a gene. This CDR3 is built from 17 residues. The germline gives CDR1 LNHDA, CDR2 SQIVND (reference sequence). The CDR3 DNA is TGTGCCAGTAGTATCCTAGACGGGACAGCCGAGAACACTGAAGCTTTCTTT. This codes for CASSILDGTAENTEAFF.

The chain recombines TRBV29-1 with TRBJ2-6; no firm D call. The V gene's germline CDR1 is SQVTM and CDR2 ANQGSEA. CDR3 length: 14 amino acids. Trimming removed 3 bases from V and 0 bases from J, with 6 bases in between. CDR3 in DNA: TGCAGCGTTGACGGTCCCTCTGGGGCCAACGTCCTGACTTTC. Its translation: CSVDGPSGANVLTF.

The rearrangement uses TRBV28 and TRBJ2-1, with 9 bases lining up with TRBD1. The V gene end was trimmed by 7 bases and the J gene end by 7 bases; junction bases not matched to a gene: 8. Germline lookup yields CDR1 MDHEN and CDR2 SYDVKM. This CDR3 spans 14 amino acids. CDR3 amino acids: CASKGQGVWNEQFF. CDR3 bases: TGTGCCAGCAAGGGACAGGGTGTTTGGAATGAGCAGTTCTTC.

This chain links TRBV7-6 with TRBJ1-6, with 9 bases identical to TRBD1. Trimming cost V 1 base and J 7 bases; bases outside gene matches: 5. In germline, CDR1 is SGHVS, CDR2 FNYEAQ. The CDR3 runs to 16 residues. The CDR3, as DNA: TGTGCCAGCAGCTTAGAGGGACAGGGTTTCAATTCACCCCTCCACTTT. This codes for CASSLEGQGFNSPLHF.

This clone was detected once. The chain is built from TRBV6-1 and TRBJ1-1; D possibly corresponds to TRBD1 (6 bases). From germline, CDR1 is MNHNS and CDR2 SASEGT. V was cut by 2 bases and J by 1 base, with 11 bases left in between. The CDR3 is 15 amino acids. This CDR3 reads CASSERNRENTEAFF. The CDR3 DNA is TGTGCCAGCAGTGAAAGGAACAGGGAGAACACTGAAGCTTTCTTT.

In this sample, this clone turned up a few times. The chain has TRBV10-3 and TRBJ1-5, with D maybe TRBD1 (6 bases). This CDR3 has 16 residues. V was trimmed by 2 bases and J by 6 bases, leaving 17 bases between them. In germline, CDR1 is ENHRY, CDR2 SYGVKD. CDR3 sequence: CAISEKSGGAGQPQHF. The CDR3 nucleotides are TGTGCCATCAGTGAGAAGTCTGGGGGCGCAGGTCAGCCCCAGCATTTT.

This rearrangement joins TRBV6-6 to TRBJ1-1; 7 bases match TRBD1. The CDR3 has 13 amino acids. CDR1 is MNHNY and CDR2 is SVGAGI in the germline V gene (reference sequence). Unmatched junction bases numbered 10, after V lost 7 bases and J lost 8 bases. The CDR3 coding sequence is TGTGCCAGCACCGAGGGACGACAGGGCGAAGCTTTCTTT. Amino acid sequence: CASTEGRQGEAFF.

The chain employs TRBV20-1 and TRBJ1-2; D is unresolved. CDR3 size: 11 residues. Trimming shortened V by 3 bases and J by 4 bases, and 6 bases separated the two germline ends. The germline V gene encodes CDR1 DFQATT and CDR2 SNEGSKA (reference sequence). This CDR3 is CSASSVYGYTF. The CDR3 nucleotides read TGCAGTGCTAGCTCGGTCTATGGCTACACCTTC.

The genes are TRBV9 and TRBJ1-6; 7 bases line up with TRBD1. The CDR3 is made up of 13 amino acids. Unmatched junction bases numbered 5, after V lost 5 bases and J lost 9 bases. In germline, CDR1 is SGDLS, CDR2 YYNGEE. The CDR3 sequence is CASRGQGVSPLHF. The CDR3 DNA sequence: TGTGCCAGCAGGGGCCAGGGGGTTTCACCCCTCCACTTT.

This chain connects TRBV7-9 to TRBJ1-1; the D gene is possibly TRBD1 (6 bases). The CDR3 has 15 residues. The germline CDR1 and CDR2 sequences are SEHNR and FQNEAQ (reference sequence). Trimming removed 1 base at V and 0 bases at J, with 9 bases between. The DNA of the CDR3 is TGTGCCAGCAGCTTAGTAGGGGGGGTGAACACTGAAGCTTTCTTT. Residues: CASSLVGGVNTEAFF. Supplemented by reference TRBV7-9 and TRBJ1-1, the full variable domain reads DTGVSQNPRHKITKRGQNVTFRCDPISEHNRLYWYRQTLGQGPEFLTYFQNEAQLEKSRLLSDRFSAERPKGSFSTLEIQRTEQGDSAMYLCASSLVGGVNTEAFFGQGTRLTVV.

V gene TRBV9 combines with J gene TRBJ2-5; D might be TRBD2 (6 bases). Per the germline V gene, CDR1 is SGDLS and CDR2 is YYNGEE. The CDR3 contains 15 residues. V was clipped by 0 bases and J by 1 base, with 10 bases between them. Here the CDR3 reads CASSVDGGTQETQYF. The CDR3 DNA is TGTGCCAGCAGCGTAGACGGAGGGACCCAAGAGACCCAGTACTTC.

This sequence joins TRBV6-5 and TRBJ2-4; 12 bases are shared with TRBD1. Germline values: CDR1 MNHEY, CDR2 SVGAGI. The CDR3 length is 15 residues. V gave up 5 bases and J gave up 6 bases; unmatched junction bases: 5. The CDR3 DNA sequence: TGTGCCAGCAGTGGGGACAGGGGGCGTAGAAACATTCAGTACTTC. It yields the protein CASSGDRGRRNIQYF.

This chain joins TRBV20-1 and TRBJ2-3; TRBD2 matches 7 bases. The V gene end was trimmed by 6 bases and the J gene end by 5 bases; junction bases not matched to a gene: 2. Germline CDR1 and CDR2: DFQATT and SNEGSKA (reference sequence). This CDR3 has 11 amino acids. Here the CDR3 reads CSAREVDTQYF. The CDR3 region has the DNA TGCAGTGCCCGGGAGGTAGATACGCAGTATTTT.

The chain couples TRBV4-3 to TRBJ1-2; D possibly corresponds to TRBD1 (5 bases). Germline V gene lookup returns CDR1 LGHNA and CDR2 YSLEER. CDR3 length equals 17 residues. V was shortened by 2 bases and J by 4 bases, with 20 bases between the two germline ends. DNA for the CDR3: TGCGCCAGCAGCCAAAGTCATCCCGACAGCCAAGTCTATGGCTACACCTTC. As protein: CASSQSHPDSQVYGYTF.

The rearrangement uses TRBV5-6 and TRBJ2-3; 7 bases fit TRBD1. V was pared by 7 bases and J by 4 bases, with 12 bases of the junction left unmatched. The germline V gene has CDR1 SGHDT and CDR2 YYEEEE. CDR3 length equals 15 residues. The CDR3 region is CASGPEGQGADTQYF. The CDR3 nucleotides are TGTGCCAGCGGCCCCGAGGGCCAGGGGGCAGATACGCAGTATTTT.

The chain links TRBV5-1 to TRBJ2-3, with 16 positions matching TRBD2. V shed 3 bases and J 3 bases; nucleotides not matched to a gene: 7. CDR1 and CDR2 (germline): SGHRS, YFSETQ. The CDR3 is 18 residues long. In nucleotides, the CDR3 is TGCGCCAGCAGCTACTCCGGGACTAGCGGGAGGGGAACAGATACGCAGTATTTT. It codes for CASSYSGTSGRGTDTQYF.

J is TRBJ1-5 and V is TRBV19, with TRBD1 matching 7 bases. V lost 5 bases and J lost 6; bases outside the gene matches: 7. Germline-derived CDR1 and CDR2 are LNHDA and SQIVND (reference sequence). This CDR3 spans 14 amino acids. The CDR3 DNA follows: TGTGCCAGTAGTGCGGGGACAGCGGGTCAGCCCCAGCATTTT. Its translation is CASSAGTAGQPQHF.

The chain couples TRBV29-1 to TRBJ2-3, with a tentative D call TRBD2 (5 bases). V shed 4 bases and J shed 5 bases, with 10 bases lying between them. The CDR3 is made up of 12 amino acids. Per germline, CDR1 SQVTM and CDR2 ANQGSEA. The CDR3 loop reads CSVGTRGDTQYF. Written as DNA, the CDR3 is TGCAGCGTTGGGACTCGGGGAGATACGCAGTATTTT.

This chain joins TRBV6-1 and TRBJ2-4, with TRBD1 identical over 8 bases. The CDR3 is 13 residues long. V shed 6 bases, J shed 8 bases, and the junction held 6 bases outside the gene matches. CDR1 is MNHNS and CDR2 is SASEGT in the germline V gene. Here the CDR3 DNA reads TGTGCCAGCAGAGGGACAGGAGTGGACATTCAGTACTTC. Translating it yields CASRGTGVDIQYF.

The chain employs TRBV28 and TRBJ2-6; 10 bases are a match to TRBD1. There are 18 residues in the CDR3. V trimming: 6 bases; J trimming: 0 bases; junction bases outside the gene matches: 8. Germline lookup yields CDR1 MDHEN and CDR2 SYDVKM. This CDR3 reads CASRGRQGAYSGANVLTF. The CDR3 region has the DNA TGTGCCAGCAGGGGTCGACAGGGGGCCTACTCTGGGGCCAACGTCCTGACTTTC.

This chain links TRBV7-3 with TRBJ2-3; a weak D match, TRBD1 (7 bases). Trimming removed 1 base from V and 5 bases from J, with 16 bases in between. The germline CDR1 and CDR2 sequences are SGHTA and FQGTGA. CDR3 length: 16 amino acids. Here the CDR3 DNA reads TGTGCCAGCAGCTTAAGGGGAGGATCAGGGGGAGATACGCAGTATTTT. This translates into CASSLRGGSGGDTQYF.

The rearrangement joins TRBV19 to TRBJ2-1; D is uncertain. V was pared by 0 bases and J by 2 bases, with 11 bases between. Germline V lookup: CDR1 LNHDA, CDR2 SQIVND (reference sequence). This CDR3 is 16 amino acids long. The CDR3 loop is CASSIERLVTYNEQFF. In DNA, the CDR3 is TGTGCCAGTAGTATAGAAAGACTCGTAACCTACAATGAGCAGTTCTTC.

V is TRBV7-9 and J is TRBJ2-5; 9 bases align to TRBD1. Trimming cost V 3 bases and J 4 bases; bases outside gene matches: 3. Germline V gives CDR1 SEHNR, CDR2 FQNEAQ (reference sequence). The CDR3 has 14 amino acids. The CDR3 region has the DNA TGTGCCAGCAGCTTTGGACAGGGGCGAGAGACCCAGTACTTC. Encoded protein: CASSFGQGRETQYF.

The chain links TRBV4-1 to TRBJ2-2; 7 positions agree with TRBD2. Germline V CDR1 and CDR2: MGHRA, YSYEKL. This CDR3 region has 15 residues. Trimming at V came to 4 bases and at J to 7 bases, leaving 9 bases not matched to a gene. CDR3 sequence (DNA): TGCGCCAGCAGCCTACGGGAGGACCCCAGCGGGGAGCTGTTTTTT. It encodes CASSLREDPSGELFF.

This chain uses TRBV4-2 with TRBJ2-1, with D perhaps matching TRBD2 (7 bases). There are 12 residues in the CDR3. Trimming pared 0 bases from V and 15 bases from J, leaving 12 bases between. The germline V gene has CDR1 LGHNA and CDR2 YNFKEQ. The CDR3 sequence: CASSQEGGRVFF. In nucleotides, the CDR3 is TGTGCCAGCAGCCAAGAAGGGGGGAGGGTGTTCTTC.

This clone occurred once. The chain employs TRBV9 and TRBJ2-3; D might be TRBD2 (5 bases). The CDR3 has 14 residues. Trimming took off 1 base at V and 1 base at J, with 7 bases between the two ends. Germline lookup yields CDR1 SGDLS and CDR2 YYNGEE. The CDR3 here is CASSVFSGTDTQYF. CDR3 coding DNA: TGTGCCAGCAGCGTATTTAGCGGCACAGATACGCAGTATTTT.

V usage is TRBV5-1 and J usage is TRBJ2-5; D is undetermined. There are 12 residues in the CDR3. With 0 bases removed from V and 3 bases from J, the gap between germline ends came to 3 bases. The V gene's germline CDR1 is SGHRS and CDR2 YFSETQ. CDR3 in amino acids: CASSLAEETQYF. The CDR3 coding sequence is TGCGCCAGCAGCTTGGCAGAAGAGACCCAGTACTTC.